The 7 T cell receptor beta chains given below trace back to one sample, sequenced in a study of cytomegalovirus exposure and HLA in healthy donors (dated by TCRdb to the late 2010s). Receptor libraries were prepared by the immunoSEQ multiplex PCR assay. The multiplex PCR relied on a mix of 60 forward primers for TCR Vbeta segments and 13 reverse primers for TCR Jbeta segments. TCRdb carries this immuneACCESS record with in-frame sequences only. Its versions omit some clonotypes, under half of them owing to an unresolved V gene in the studies checked, with the rest unexplained. In all, the sample holds 200,000 or so clones, and around 77% of those were seen once. Under 3% of the sample is held by the ten biggest clonotypes. The sample comprised PBMCs. The receptors were sampled from a woman in her twenties or thirties in good health and CMV-seronegative.

The genes are TRBV5-1 and TRBJ2-2; 9 bases are a match to TRBD2. Germline V lookup: CDR1 SGHRS, CDR2 YFSETQ. This CDR3 region has 16 residues. J lost 2 bases, V lost 0 bases, and 2 bases had no gene match. As DNA, the CDR3 is TGCGCCAGCAGCTTGGGACTAGCGGATAACACCGGGGAGCTGTTTTTT. It yields the protein CASSLGLADNTGELFF.

V is TRBV27 and J is TRBJ1-4; no reliable D call. Trimming left V 9 bases short and J 3 bases short, with 11 bases between. CDR1 MNHEY and CDR2 SMNVEV come from the germline V gene (reference sequence). CDR3 length equals 13 residues. The DNA of the CDR3 is TGTGCCAGTCGGGGTCCTCCTAATGAAAAACTGTTTTTT. This codes for CASRGPPNEKLFF.

The V and J genes are TRBV6-6 and TRBJ1-2; no firm D call. Trimming removed 2 bases at V and 4 bases at J, with 8 bases between. The CDR3 is 13 amino acids. Looked up from germline, CDR1 is MNHNY and CDR2 is SVGAGI (reference sequence). The DNA of the CDR3 is TGTGCCAGCAGTTACCCCTCACTCTATGGCTACACCTTC. Translation gives CASSYPSLYGYTF.

To note about this clone: Other DNA sequences in this sample translate to the same CDR3. The chain carries TRBV7-2 and TRBJ2-7, with a possible D match to TRBD2 (6 bases). The CDR3 has 14 amino acids. Trimming stripped 1 base from V and 0 bases from J, with 7 bases between. Germline loops: CDR1 SGHTA, CDR2 FQGNSA. The CDR3 region has the DNA TGTGCCAGCAGCTTAGTCGGGAGCTCCTACGAGCAGTACTTC. Translating it yields CASSLVGSSYEQYF. The full variable domain, completed using reference TRBV7-2 and TRBJ2-7, is GAGVSQSPSNKVTEKGKDVELRCDPISGHTALYWYRQSLGQGLEFLIYFQGNSAPDKSGLPSDRFSAERTGGSVSTLTIQRTQQEDSAVYLCASSLVGSSYEQYFGPGTRLTVT.

This clone appeared a single time. V is TRBV19 and J is TRBJ1-2; D is ambiguous. Germline CDR1 LNHDA, CDR2 SQIVND (reference sequence). Trimming removed 5 bases at V and 4 bases at J, with 20 bases between. The CDR3 runs to 16 residues. The CDR3 nucleotides read TGTGCCAGTAGTTTATCCAGGCCCCCGGGAGCCTATGGCTACACCTTC. This codes for CASSLSRPPGAYGYTF.

This sequence joins TRBV7-9 and TRBJ2-1, with 10 bases that match TRBD1. This CDR3 is built from 16 residues. V lost 3 bases to trimming and J lost 7 bases; unmatched junction nucleotides: 9. Germline CDR1 is SEHNR and CDR2 is FQNEAQ (reference sequence). The CDR3, as DNA: TGTGCCAGCAGCTTCTTGGAGGGGACAGGGGAAAATGAGCAGTTCTTC. It translates to CASSFLEGTGENEQFF.

CDR3 nucleotides: TGTGCCAGCAGTGAAAGAGGCAGTGCCAGCGGGATAGTCGAGACCCAGTACTTC. Translating it yields CASSERGSASGIVETQYF. The chain employs TRBV27 and TRBJ2-5; 7 nucleotides agree with TRBD2. J gave up 5 bases and V 5 bases, and 20 bases lay outside the gene matches. CDR1 is MNHEY and CDR2 is SMNVEV in the germline V gene (reference sequence). The CDR3 runs to 18 residues.